This is a list of T cell receptor beta chains from one sample in a study of tumor-infiltrating lymphocytes in localized non-small cell lung cancer. Here immunoSEQ multiplex PCR was the method, and the copy in TCRdb shows in-frame clones only, minus some. The repertoire holds around 25,000 clones, with around 73% as singletons. The source material was lung tumor tissue. The receptors were sampled from a human donor with non-small cell lung cancer. Both conserved end residues are part of each CDR3. D genes are given only for firm matches. Size values are once, few and many counts, or a class for expanded clones, and some rows have none.

few	TRBJ1-2	NA	TRBV6-5	TGTGCCAGCACCACGATGGGTGGAAGAGGTGGCTACACCTTC	CASTTMGGRGGYTF
NA	TRBJ1-1	NA	TRBV5-6	TGTGCCAGCAGCAAGCCGTTTAGCTACACTGAAGCTTTCTTT	CASSKPFSYTEAFF
NA	TRBJ2-2	NA	TRBV11-3	TGTGCCAGCAGCGGGGGGTCCACCGGGGAGCTGTTTTTT	CASSGGSTGELFF
NA	TRBJ1-4	TRBD1	TRBV29-1	TGCAGCGTGACAGGGTTAACTAATGAAAAACTGTTTTTT	CSVTGLTNEKLFF
NA	TRBJ2-7	NA	TRBV7-2	TGTGCCAGCAGCCCCCTAAGGTACGAGCAGTACTTC	CASSPLRYEQYF
NA	TRBJ2-7	TRBD2	TRBV10-2	TGCGCCAGCAGGACTAGCGGGATTACCTACGAGCAGTACTTC	CASRTSGITYEQYF
once	TRBJ1-2	TRBD1	TRBV5-1	TGCGCCAGCAGCCCGGGACAGGGGGATGGCTACACCTTC	CASSPGQGDGYTF
NA	TRBJ1-2	NA	TRBV6-6	TGTGCCAGCAGAGGTCCTAACTATGGCTACACCTTC	CASRGPNYGYTF
NA	TRBJ1-4	NA	TRBV19	TGTGCCAGTTCGACAGGTCGGGGTGGAAAACTGTTTTTT	CASSTGRGGKLFF
NA	TRBJ2-5	TRBD2	TRBV5-1	TGCGCCAGTTCGACTAGCGCCGACCAACAAGAGACCCAGTACTTC	CASSTSADQQETQYF
few	TRBJ2-7	NA	TRBV5-6	TGTGCCAGCAGCTTGGAGTTAGGGGAGCAGTACTTC	CASSLELGEQYF
NA	TRBJ1-1	NA	TRBV18	TGTGCCAGCTCCAACCAGTGGGGTGAAGCTTTCTTT	CASSNQWGEAFF
NA	TRBJ2-1	TRBD1	TRBV18	TGTGCCAGCTCACGTCAGGGGGCATCGGATGAGCAGTTCTTC	CASSRQGASDEQFF
NA	TRBJ2-2	TRBD1	TRBV11-1	TGTGCCAGCAGCTTAGCGACAGGGGCCGGGGAGCTGTTTTTT	CASSLATGAGELFF
NA	TRBJ2-7	NA	TRBV19	TGTGCCAGTAGTACGGGTTACGAGCAGTACTTC	CASSTGYEQYF
once	TRBJ1-3	NA	TRBV14	TGTGCCAGCAGCCAAGATCCTCACGGGACACCTTCCTCCGGAAACACCATATATTTT	CASSQDPHGTPSSGNTIYF
few	TRBJ1-2	NA	TRBV4-3	TGCGCCAGCAGCCAAGGACCCTCACTGGGGGCGCGAGGCTACACCTTC	CASSQGPSLGARGYTF
NA	TRBJ2-1	NA	TRBV5-1	TGCGCCAGCAGCTCGGGGAATGAGCAGTTCTTC	CASSSGNEQFF
NA	TRBJ2-7	TRBD2	TRBV10-2	TGCGCCAGCAGTCCGGGACTAGCCGGGGAGCAGTACTTC	CASSPGLAGEQYF
NA	TRBJ1-2	NA	TRBV7-2	TGTGCCAGCAGCCCCTCACAGGGTCAACTCCCGAATGGCTACACCTTC	CASSPSQGQLPNGYTF
NA	TRBJ1-3	NA	TRBV5-4	TGTGCCAGCAGCTTGGACAGCCGGGAGAACACCATATATTTT	CASSLDSRENTIYF
NA	TRBJ2-2	NA	TRBV4-3	TGCGCCAGCAGCCAAGTCGGTCTGGACTCCGCCGGGGAGCTGTTTTTT	CASSQVGLDSAGELFF
NA	TRBJ2-3	NA	TRBV4-1	TGCGCCAGCAGCCAAAACACCTGGACAGATACGCAGTATTTT	CASSQNTWTDTQYF
NA	TRBJ1-4	NA	TRBV5-1	TGCGCCAGCAGCCCCGCGGCAACTAATGAAAAACTGTTTTTT	CASSPAATNEKLFF
NA	TRBJ1-3	NA	TRBV19	TGTGCCAGTAGTATCAACCAGGGGAATGGAAACACCATATATTTT	CASSINQGNGNTIYF
NA	TRBJ1-1	NA	TRBV4-3	TGCGCCAGCAGCCAAGATGGGGGCAAGAACACTGAAGCTTTCTTT	CASSQDGGKNTEAFF
NA	TRBJ2-1	NA	TRBV30	TGTGCCTGGAGCCCCTCCTACAATGAGCAGTTCTTC	CAWSPSYNEQFF
NA	TRBJ1-2	NA	TRBV12-5	TGTGCTAGTGTGGCGCAGCGGATCCCCTATGGCTACACCTTC	CASVAQRIPYGYTF
NA	TRBJ2-3	TRBD1	TRBV10-1	TGCGCCAGCAGTGCGAACACAGGGGGCACAGATACGCAGTATTTT	CASSANTGGTDTQYF
NA	TRBJ2-7	TRBD2	TRBV7-8	TGTGCCAGCAGCTCCATCCACGGGGGGATCTACGAGCAGTACTTC	CASSSIHGGIYEQYF
NA	TRBJ2-7	NA	TRBV11-3	TGTGCCAGCAGCCTCGAGAAGACCCTCTACGAGCAGTACTTC	CASSLEKTLYEQYF
NA	TRBJ1-5	NA	TRBV7-2	TGTGCCAGCAGCTTAGGATCCGGGCTTAGCAATCAGCCCCAGCATTTT	CASSLGSGLSNQPQHF
NA	TRBJ1-1	NA	TRBV6-4	TGTGCCAGCAGCCTTACAGGGTCGGGCACTGAAGCTTTCTTT	CASSLTGSGTEAFF
medium-sized	TRBJ1-6	NA	TRBV7-2	TGTGCCAGCAGCTTAGCGCCGGGACGGAGGAATTCACCCCTCCACTTT	CASSLAPGRRNSPLHF
NA	TRBJ1-6	NA	TRBV6-1	TGTGCCAGCATGCACCGGGCCTCAAATTCACCCCTCCACTTT	CASMHRASNSPLHF
NA	TRBJ1-1	TRBD1	TRBV5-4	TGTGCCAGCAGCGCTACGACAGGGAGTAATACGGCTTTCTTT	CASSATTGSNTAFF
NA	TRBJ1-2	NA	TRBV5-1	TGCGCCAGCAGCATAGGGGGGAAAGGCGGCTACACCTTC	CASSIGGKGGYTF
NA	TRBJ2-1	NA	TRBV14	TGTGCCAGCAGCCTAGCGAAAAGGGTTAACGGTGAGCAGTTCTTC	CASSLAKRVNGEQFF
NA	TRBJ2-5	TRBD2	TRBV7-8	TGTGCCAGCACCCCGCAACTAGCGGGGATGCGGGAGACCCAGTACTTC	CASTPQLAGMRETQYF
once	TRBJ2-7	NA	TRBV7-2	TGTGCCAGCAGCTTAGACCTCTCCTACGAGCAGTACTTC	CASSLDLSYEQYF
NA	TRBJ2-7	NA	TRBV11-2	TGTGCCAGCAGCTTCATAACCGGGACGGACTGCACCTACGAGCAGTACTTC	CASSFITGTDCTYEQYF
once	TRBJ2-2	NA	TRBV6-1	TGTGCCAGCAGTGTGGGGGGGCTTAACACCGGGGAGCTGTTTTTT	CASSVGGLNTGELFF
NA	TRBJ1-1	NA	TRBV5-1	TGCGCCAGCAGCTTAGTGGGAAGCAGGGTGAGGAACACTGAAGCTTTCTTT	CASSLVGSRVRNTEAFF
few	TRBJ2-2	NA	TRBV5-1	TGCGCCAGCAGCTTGCCTAGCATGCGGGACACCGGGGAGCTGTTTTTT	CASSLPSMRDTGELFF
NA	TRBJ1-1	TRBD1	TRBV18	TGTGCCAGCTCAGAATACAGGGGCAGTAACACTGAAGCTTTCTTT	CASSEYRGSNTEAFF
NA	TRBJ1-6	NA	TRBV12-2	TGTGACGCGGCGGAGAATTCACCCCTCCACTTT	CDAAENSPLHF